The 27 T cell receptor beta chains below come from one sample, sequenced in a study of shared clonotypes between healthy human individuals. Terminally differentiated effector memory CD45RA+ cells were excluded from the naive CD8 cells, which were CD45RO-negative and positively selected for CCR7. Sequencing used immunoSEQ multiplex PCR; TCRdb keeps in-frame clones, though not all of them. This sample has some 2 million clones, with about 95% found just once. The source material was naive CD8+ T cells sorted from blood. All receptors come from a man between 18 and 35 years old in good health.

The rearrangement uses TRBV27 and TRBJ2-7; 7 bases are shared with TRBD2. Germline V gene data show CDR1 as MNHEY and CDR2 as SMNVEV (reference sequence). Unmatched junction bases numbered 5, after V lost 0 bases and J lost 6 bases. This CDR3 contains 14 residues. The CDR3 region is CASSLSGGGGEQYF. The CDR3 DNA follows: TGTGCCAGCAGTTTATCCGGCGGGGGTGGCGAGCAGTACTTC.

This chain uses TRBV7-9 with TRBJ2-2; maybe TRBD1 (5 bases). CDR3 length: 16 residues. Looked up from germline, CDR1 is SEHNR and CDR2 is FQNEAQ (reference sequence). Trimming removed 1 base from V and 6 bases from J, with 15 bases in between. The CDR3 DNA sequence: TGTGCCAGCAGCTTAGGATACGGCAGGGCAGCCGGGGAGCTGTTTTTT. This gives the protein CASSLGYGRAAGELFF.

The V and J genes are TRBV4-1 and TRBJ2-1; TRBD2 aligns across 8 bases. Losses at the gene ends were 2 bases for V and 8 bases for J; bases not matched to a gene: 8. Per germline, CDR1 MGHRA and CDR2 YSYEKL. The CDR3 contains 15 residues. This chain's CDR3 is CASSQRSSGFYEQFF. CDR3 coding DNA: TGCGCCAGCAGCCAACGCTCTAGCGGGTTTTATGAGCAGTTCTTC.

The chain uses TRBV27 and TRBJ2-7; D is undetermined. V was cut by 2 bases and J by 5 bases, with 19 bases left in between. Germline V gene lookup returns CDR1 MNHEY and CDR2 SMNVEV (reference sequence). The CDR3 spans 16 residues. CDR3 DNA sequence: TGTGCCAGCAGTTTAAAAGGCAGGTCTTCGGTCCACGAGCAGTACTTC. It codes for CASSLKGRSSVHEQYF.

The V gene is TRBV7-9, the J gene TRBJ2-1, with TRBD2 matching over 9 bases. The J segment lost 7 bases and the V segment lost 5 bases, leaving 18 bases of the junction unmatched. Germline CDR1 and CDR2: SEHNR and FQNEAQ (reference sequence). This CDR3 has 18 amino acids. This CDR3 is CASSPFASGVIPRNEQFF. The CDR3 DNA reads TGTGCCAGCAGCCCCTTTGCTAGCGGGGTGATTCCGAGGAATGAGCAGTTCTTC. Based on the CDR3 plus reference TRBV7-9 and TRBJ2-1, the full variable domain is DTGVSQNPRHKITKRGQNVTFRCDPISEHNRLYWYRQTLGQGPEFLTYFQNEAQLEKSRLLSDRFSAERPKGSFSTLEIQRTEQGDSAMYLCASSPFASGVIPRNEQFFGPGTRLTVL.

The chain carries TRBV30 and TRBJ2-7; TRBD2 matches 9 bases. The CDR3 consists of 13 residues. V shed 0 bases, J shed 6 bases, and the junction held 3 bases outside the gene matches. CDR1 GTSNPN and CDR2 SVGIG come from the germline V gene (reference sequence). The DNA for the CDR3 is TGTGCCTGGAGTGTTGCTAGCGGGGTCGAGCAGTACTTC. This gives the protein CAWSVASGVEQYF.

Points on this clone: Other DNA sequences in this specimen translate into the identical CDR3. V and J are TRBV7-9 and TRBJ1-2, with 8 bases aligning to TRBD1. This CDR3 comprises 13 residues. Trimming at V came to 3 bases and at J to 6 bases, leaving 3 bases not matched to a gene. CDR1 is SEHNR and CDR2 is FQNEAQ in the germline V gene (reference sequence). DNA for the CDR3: TGTGCCAGCAGCTTCGGACAGGGTAATGGCTACACCTTC. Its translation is CASSFGQGNGYTF.

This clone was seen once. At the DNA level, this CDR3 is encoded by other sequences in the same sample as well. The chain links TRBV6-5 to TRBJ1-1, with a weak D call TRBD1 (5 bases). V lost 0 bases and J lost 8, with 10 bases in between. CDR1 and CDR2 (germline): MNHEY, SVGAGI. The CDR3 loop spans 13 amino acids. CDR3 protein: CASSYSAGSEAFF. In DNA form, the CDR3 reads TGTGCCAGCAGTTACTCGGCAGGGAGCGAAGCTTTCTTT.

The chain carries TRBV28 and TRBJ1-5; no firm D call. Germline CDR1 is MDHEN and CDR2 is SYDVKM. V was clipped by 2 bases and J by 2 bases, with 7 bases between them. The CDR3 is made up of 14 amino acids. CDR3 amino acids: CASSLTYGNQPQHF. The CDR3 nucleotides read TGTGCCAGCAGTTTAACTTATGGCAATCAGCCCCAGCATTTT. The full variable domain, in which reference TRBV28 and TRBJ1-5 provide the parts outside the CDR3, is DVKVTQSSRYLVKRTGEKVFLECVQDMDHENMFWYRQDPGLGLRLIYFSYDVKMKEKGDIPEGYSVSREKKERFSLILESASTNQTSMYLCASSLTYGNQPQHFGDGTRLSIL.

CDR3 in amino acids: CASSGRPLAGQTQYF. In DNA, the CDR3 is TGTGCCAGCAGCGGACGCCCCTTGGCAGGGCAAACCCAGTACTTC. V usage is TRBV6-5 and J usage is TRBJ2-5, with a tentative D call TRBD1 (5 bases). The CDR3 is made up of 15 amino acids. Trimming removed 6 bases from V and 8 bases from J, with 22 bases in between. Germline CDR1 MNHEY, CDR2 SVGAGI.

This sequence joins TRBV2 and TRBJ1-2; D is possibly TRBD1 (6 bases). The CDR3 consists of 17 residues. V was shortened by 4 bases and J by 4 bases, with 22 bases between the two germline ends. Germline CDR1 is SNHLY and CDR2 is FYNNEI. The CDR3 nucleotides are TGTGCCAGCAGTGGTGAACAGGGTGGATGGGACTTCTATGGCTACACCTTC. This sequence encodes CASSGEQGGWDFYGYTF.

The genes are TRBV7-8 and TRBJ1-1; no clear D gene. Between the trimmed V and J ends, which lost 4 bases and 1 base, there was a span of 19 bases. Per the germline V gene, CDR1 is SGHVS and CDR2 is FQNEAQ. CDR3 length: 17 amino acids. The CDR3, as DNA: TGTGCCAGCAGCTGGCGGGGAAGCCTTGTTGGGAACACTGAAGCTTTCTTT. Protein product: CASSWRGSLVGNTEAFF.

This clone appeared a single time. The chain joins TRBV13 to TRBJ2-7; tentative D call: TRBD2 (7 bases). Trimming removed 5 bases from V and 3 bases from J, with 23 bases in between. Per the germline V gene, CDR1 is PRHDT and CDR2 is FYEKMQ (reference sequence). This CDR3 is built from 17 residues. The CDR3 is CASSERVGASGHYEQYF. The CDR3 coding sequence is TGTGCCAGCAGCGAAAGGGTGGGGGCTAGCGGACACTACGAGCAGTACTTC.

CDR3 nucleotides: TGCGCCAGCAGCCAAGTGGGGGGAGGGCCGGCGGAGACCCAGTACTTC. Encoded protein: CASSQVGGGPAETQYF. The chain has TRBV4-1 and TRBJ2-5; TRBD2 matches at 7 bases. CDR3 size: 16 residues. V lost 1 base and J lost 5; bases outside the gene matches: 10. The germline CDR1 and CDR2 sequences are MGHRA and YSYEKL.

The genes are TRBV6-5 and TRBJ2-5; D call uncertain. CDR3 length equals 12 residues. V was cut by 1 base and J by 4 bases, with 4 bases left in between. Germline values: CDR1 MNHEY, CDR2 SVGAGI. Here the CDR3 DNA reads TGTGCCAGCAGTTACTACGTAGAGACCCAGTACTTC. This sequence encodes CASSYYVETQYF.

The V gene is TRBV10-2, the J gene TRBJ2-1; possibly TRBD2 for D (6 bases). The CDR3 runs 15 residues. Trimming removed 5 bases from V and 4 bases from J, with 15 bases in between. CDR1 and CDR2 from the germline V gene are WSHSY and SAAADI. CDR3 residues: CASSPPSAAYNEQFF. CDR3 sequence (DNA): TGCGCCAGCAGTCCCCCTAGCGCAGCTTACAATGAGCAGTTCTTC.

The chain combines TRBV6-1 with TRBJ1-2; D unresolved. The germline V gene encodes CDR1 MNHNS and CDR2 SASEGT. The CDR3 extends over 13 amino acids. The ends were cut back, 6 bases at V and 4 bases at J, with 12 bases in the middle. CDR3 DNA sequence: TGTGCCAGCAGCTCCCCGAGCGGCTATGGCTACACCTTC. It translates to CASSSPSGYGYTF.

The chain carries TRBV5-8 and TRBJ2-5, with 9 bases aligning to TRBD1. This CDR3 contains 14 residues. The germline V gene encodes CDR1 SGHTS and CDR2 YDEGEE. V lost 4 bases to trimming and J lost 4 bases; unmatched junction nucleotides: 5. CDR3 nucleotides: TGTGCCAGCAGCCGGGGACAGGGATTAGAGACCCAGTACTTC. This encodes CASSRGQGLETQYF.

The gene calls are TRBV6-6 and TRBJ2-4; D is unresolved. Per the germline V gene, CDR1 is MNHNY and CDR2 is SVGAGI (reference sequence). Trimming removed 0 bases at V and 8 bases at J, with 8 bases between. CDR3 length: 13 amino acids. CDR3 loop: CASSYSVWDIQYF. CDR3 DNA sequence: TGTGCCAGCAGTTACTCGGTTTGGGACATTCAGTACTTC.

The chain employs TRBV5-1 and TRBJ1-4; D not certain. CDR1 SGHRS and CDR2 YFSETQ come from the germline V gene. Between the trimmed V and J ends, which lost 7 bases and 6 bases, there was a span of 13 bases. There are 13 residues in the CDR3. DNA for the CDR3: TGCGCCAGCCGGCACTCTAACGATGAAAAACTGTTTTTT. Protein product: CASRHSNDEKLFF.

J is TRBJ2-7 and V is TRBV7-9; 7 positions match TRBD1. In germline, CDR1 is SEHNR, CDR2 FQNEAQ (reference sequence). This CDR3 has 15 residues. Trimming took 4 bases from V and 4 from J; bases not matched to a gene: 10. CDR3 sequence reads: CASSSQGDRPYEQYF. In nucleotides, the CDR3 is TGTGCCAGCAGCTCGCAGGGGGACCGACCGTACGAGCAGTACTTC.

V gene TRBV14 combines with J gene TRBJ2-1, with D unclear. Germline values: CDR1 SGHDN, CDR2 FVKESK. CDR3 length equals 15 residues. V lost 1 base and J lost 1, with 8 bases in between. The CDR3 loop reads CASSQGRVSYNEQFF. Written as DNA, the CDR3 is TGTGCCAGCAGCCAAGGTCGCGTTTCCTACAATGAGCAGTTCTTC.

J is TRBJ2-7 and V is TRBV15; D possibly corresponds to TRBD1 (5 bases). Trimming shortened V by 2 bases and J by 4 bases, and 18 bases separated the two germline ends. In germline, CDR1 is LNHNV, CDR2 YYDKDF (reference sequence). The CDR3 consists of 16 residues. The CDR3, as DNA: TGTGCCACCAGCAGATCCGTTATGGCAGGGCCATACGAGCAGTACTTC. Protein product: CATSRSVMAGPYEQYF.

The DNA for the CDR3 is TGTGCCAGCAGCCATGCCCCAGCTAATGAGCAGTTCTTC. Translation gives CASSHAPANEQFF. The chain carries TRBV4-2 and TRBJ2-1; D is unresolved. V lost 3 bases and J lost 7, with 10 bases in between. The CDR3 is 13 residues long. Germline V gene sequence: CDR1 LGHNA, CDR2 YNFKEQ.

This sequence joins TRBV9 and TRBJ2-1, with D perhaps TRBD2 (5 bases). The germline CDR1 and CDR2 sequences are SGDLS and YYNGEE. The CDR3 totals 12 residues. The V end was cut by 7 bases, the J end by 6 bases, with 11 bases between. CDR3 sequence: CASGSLGNEQFF. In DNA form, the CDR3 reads TGTGCCAGCGGGAGCCTCGGCAATGAGCAGTTCTTC.

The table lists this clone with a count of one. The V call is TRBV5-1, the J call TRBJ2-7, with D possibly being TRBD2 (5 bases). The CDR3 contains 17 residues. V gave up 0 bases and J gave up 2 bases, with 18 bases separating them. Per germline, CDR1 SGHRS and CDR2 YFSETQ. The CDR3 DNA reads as TGCGCCAGCAGCTTGGGAGCTATTGGACTCACTGCCTACGAGCAGTACTTC. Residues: CASSLGAIGLTAYEQYF.

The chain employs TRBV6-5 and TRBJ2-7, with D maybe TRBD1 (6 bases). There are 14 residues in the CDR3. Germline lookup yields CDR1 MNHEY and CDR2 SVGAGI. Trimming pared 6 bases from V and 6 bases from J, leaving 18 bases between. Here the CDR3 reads CASSFRQDEFEQYF. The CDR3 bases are TGTGCCAGCAGCTTCCGACAGGACGAATTCGAGCAGTACTTC.